The subject of this entry is one TCR beta chain. Its binding antigen is unknown. It has no much larger one-base neighbor in the sample; base qualities were not kept. This sample stems from a study of blood T cells in healthy people across ages (dated by TCRdb to about 2015). At the level of the whole study: In model experiments, template switching captured roughly one uniquely barcoded TCR beta cDNA molecule for every two T cells. Using deep sequencing normalized with unique cDNA molecular identifiers, the study measured how TCR beta repertoire diversity changes with age. The donors were divided into four age groups: young (average approximately 17 years), middle-aged (approximately 42), aged (about 60) and long-lived (roughly 88). To avoid experimental bias, donors of different ages were spread randomly across the sequencing lanes. Two additional independent replicas of 1 million unique cDNA reads from the same blood draw were analyzed for two donors (one aged 18 to 30 and one aged 80 or older). Findings and caveats that apply to the study as a whole: Compared with the aged group, the long-lived group had more naive CD4+ T cells, fewer expanded clones and increased TCR diversity, a pattern suggesting age selection. Estimates of total diversity based on one million sequenced T cells were considered lower bounds and underestimates. Conclusive comparison of naive and antigen-experienced compartments was prevented by the profiling of bulk unsorted PBMCs. The percentage of naive T cells measured by flow cytometry correlated strongly with observed TCR beta diversity. Because donor CMV infection status was unknown, age-related changes in expanded clonotypes were potentially confounded. As age increased, observed TCR beta diversity per million T cells dropped in a roughly linear way, and a significant reduction was already evident by age about 36.

Systemically healthy Caucasian individuals from Russia, approximately 39 in total and aged about 6 to 90 years, were included as donors. Around 10 milliliters of peripheral blood were collected from each donor into EDTA-treated Vacutainer tubes. Ficoll-Paque density-gradient centrifugation was used to isolate PBMCs, with at least 6 million obtained per sample. Total RNA was extracted from PBMCs with Trizol reagent, with at least 6 micrograms obtained per sample. For every donor, flow cytometry on a PBMC aliquot measured the percentage of naive CD45RAhigh/CD27high T cells. Preparation of the library involved 5' RACE. Data came from an Illumina HiSeq 2500. The second PCR ran for roughly 6 to 11 cycles and used a J-beta primer mix along with a sample-barcoded 5' primer. A template-switch 5' adaptor carrying 12 random nucleotides introduced a unique molecular identifier onto each TCR beta cDNA molecule. At least 2.5 million CDR3-containing paired-end reads were obtained from each sample. The Mint cDNA synthesis kit, primed by a TRBC-specific oligonucleotide, was used to synthesize first-strand cDNA from all RNA. All cDNA was treated with uracil-DNA glycosylase and then went through a first 18-cycle PCR with the universal primers M1SS and BC2_uni_R. In the authors' own workflow: Normalization of each sample was performed by random selection of 1 million high-quality reads, each carrying a distinct molecular identifier. Instead of being binned into consensus sequences, reads with shared molecular identifiers were discarded. MiTCR, with a Q25 quality threshold and the strictest error-elimination algorithm, was used for CDR3 identification, clonotype clustering and error correction. A nonparametric unseen species model with Euler transformation was used to estimate lower-bound total TCR beta diversity. The raw public reads went through TCRdb reprocessing: fastp at Q25, MiXCR clone calling, in-frame beta chains kept. Every CDR3 protein is listed once, alongside the most common genes and DNA of its rows. None of the V and J calls come from the authors' own analysis; TCRdb made them. The sample table records 850,000 to 1,300,000 distinct CDR3 sequences; more than 40% of these occur just once. 18% of the sample is taken by the ten largest.

V is clipped by 4 bases and J by 5 bases, and the sequence between their germline boundaries is 9 bases long. CDR1 and CDR2 are read off the germline V gene as SGHAT and FQNNGV. The CDR3 starts with the cysteine, ends with the phenylalanine, and has 12 residues. Only the CDR3 region is kept as DNA, spanning 36 bases read in frame from base 1. What was sequenced was blood. This sequence originates from a woman aged 55 to 70 in good health. The sequence is built from TRBV11-2 and TRBJ2-7, with an unclear D gene assignment. CDR3 sequence: CASSYNGDEQYF. The DNA sequence is as follows: TGTGCCAGCAGCTATAACGGCGACGAGCAGTACTTC.